This TCR beta chain was documented in a study of blood T cell repertoires in COVID-19. For the study at large: Acute and convalescent COVID-19 samples came from the United States, Italy and Spain.

Those enrolled in Seattle joined during active infection and were followed longitudinally afterward. How the authors handled the data: Nucleated cell counts were estimated from reference gene primer amplification. This table comes from immunoSEQ multiplex PCR, and its TCRdb copy is limited to in-frame clones, with some not included. The D gene and trimming were derived from the DNA, and the V and J assignments and clone size from that table. The table shows around 60,000 clones, with 65% to 90% occurring only once. The TCR was taken from a man aged 45 to 65 with COVID-19, enrolled during active disease. Sequenced input: peripheral blood.

In nucleotides, the CDR3 is TGCGCCAGCACGAGCCAAGAGAACTATGGCTACACCTTC. Protein sequence: CASTSQENYGYTF. The rearrangement links TRBV5-1 to TRBJ1-2; D is uncertain. From germline, CDR1 is SGHRS and CDR2 YFSETQ. Trimming cost V 6 bases and J 2 bases, with 11 bases left between them. The CDR3 runs 13 residues.